The 27 T cell receptor beta chains listed next were all sequenced from one sample in a study of blood T cell repertoires in COVID-19. Only in-frame clones appear in the TCRdb table, and some are missing; sequencing was by immunoSEQ multiplex PCR. The sample lists about 100,000 clones, 84% occurring once. The material sequenced was peripheral blood. The receptors come from a human donor in a cohort sampled during active COVID-19.

This chain uses TRBV18 with TRBJ1-4; 7 nucleotides align to TRBD1. The CDR3 contains 15 residues. The ends lost 2 bases at V and 2 bases at J; junction bases unmatched: 2. In germline, CDR1 is KGHSH, CDR2 LQKENI. CDR3 bases: TGTGCCAGCTCACCAATGACAGGGACTAATGAAAAACTGTTTTTT. Translating it yields CASSPMTGTNEKLFF. Full variable domain (rest looked up from reference TRBV18 and TRBJ1-4): NAGVMQNPRHLVRRRGQEARLRCSPMKGHSHVYWYRQLPEEGLKFMVYLQKENIIDESGMPKERFSAEFPKEGPSILRIQQVVRGDSAAYFCASSPMTGTNEKLFFGSGTQLSVL.

The chain joins TRBV7-8 to TRBJ2-5, with a possible D match to TRBD1 (6 bases). There are 13 residues in the CDR3. The germline CDR1 and CDR2 sequences are SGHVS and FQNEAQ. Between the trimmed V and J ends, which lost 6 bases and 5 bases, there was a span of 13 bases. The CDR3 loop is CASRRQVGETQYF. In DNA, the CDR3 is TGTGCCAGCAGAAGACAGGTCGGGGAGACCCAGTACTTC.

The chain employs TRBV5-1 and TRBJ2-1; 7 nucleotides line up with TRBD1. Looked up from germline, CDR1 is SGHRS and CDR2 is YFSETQ. Trimming removed 1 base from V and 8 bases from J; junction bases left unmatched: 6. CDR3 length: 14 residues. CDR3 protein: CASSLMQGDHEQFF. The CDR3 DNA follows: TGCGCCAGCAGCTTGATGCAGGGGGACCATGAGCAGTTCTTC.

The CDR3 DNA is TGTGCCAGCAGCCCCGGTGGGGGGGCTCCTTCCTACGAGCAGTACTTC. Translated: CASSPGGGAPSYEQYF. This chain connects TRBV5-4 to TRBJ2-7; TRBD2 is a possible D gene (7 bases). The CDR3 is 16 residues long. CDR1 and CDR2 from the germline V gene are SGHNT and YYREEE (reference sequence). V shed 4 bases and J shed 1 base, with 18 bases lying between them.

This sequence joins TRBV4-2 and TRBJ1-1; TRBD1 aligns across 9 bases. The CDR3 has 16 residues. CDR1 LGHNA and CDR2 YNFKEQ come from the germline V gene. J gave up 3 bases and V 2 bases, and 7 bases lay outside the gene matches. This CDR3 reads CASSQFTGGKYTEAFF. The CDR3 DNA reads as TGTGCCAGCAGCCAATTCACAGGGGGCAAGTACACTGAAGCTTTCTTT.

This sequence joins TRBV18 and TRBJ1-2; 7 bases map to TRBD1. Germline trimming cut 1 base from V and 3 bases from J; bases unmatched to any gene: 5. The CDR3 consists of 15 residues. CDR1 and CDR2 from the germline V gene are KGHSH and LQKENI. CDR3 loop: CASSPRDRADYGYTF. DNA of the CDR3: TGTGCCAGCTCACCACGAGACAGGGCGGACTATGGCTACACCTTC.

The chain combines TRBV12-3 or TRBV12-4 with TRBJ2-2; 7 bases are a match to TRBD1. J gave up 5 bases and V 6 bases, and 3 bases lay outside the gene matches. This CDR3 region has 13 residues. CDR3 protein: CASRGGWTGELFF. The CDR3 DNA reads TGTGCCAGCAGAGGGGGCTGGACCGGGGAGCTGTTTTTT.

The rearrangement links TRBV5-4 to TRBJ2-3; weak D call: TRBD2 (5 bases). Germline loops: CDR1 SGHNT, CDR2 YYREEE (reference sequence). Trimming left V 3 bases short and J 9 bases short, with 11 bases between. The length of the CDR3 is 12 residues. As DNA, the CDR3 is TGTGCCAGCAGCTCCCCTGGGGAGACGCAGTATTTT. It is translated as CASSSPGETQYF.

The chain is built from TRBV5-1 and TRBJ2-5, with a tentative D call TRBD2 (7 bases). Germline V gene sequence: CDR1 SGHRS, CDR2 YFSETQ. Trimming took off 4 bases at V and 5 bases at J, with 15 bases between the two ends. The CDR3 contains 14 residues. The CDR3 region has the DNA TGCGCCAGCAGCCCGGCGGGGGCCGGGGAGACCCAGTACTTC. Translating it yields CASSPAGAGETQYF.

V gene TRBV5-6 combines with J gene TRBJ2-7; 12 nucleotides agree with TRBD2. Trimming took 2 bases from V and 4 from J; bases not matched to a gene: 10. Looked up from germline, CDR1 is SGHDT and CDR2 is YYEEEE. The CDR3 sequence is 17 residues long. The CDR3 reads CASSFGLAGGPGYEQYF. The CDR3 coding sequence is TGTGCCAGCAGCTTTGGGCTAGCGGGGGGGCCTGGGTACGAGCAGTACTTC. Filled out from reference TRBV5-6 and TRBJ2-7, the complete variable domain reads DAGVTQSPTHLIKTRGQQVTLRCSPKSGHDTVSWYQQALGQGPQFIFQYYEEEERQRGNFPDRFSGHQFPNYSSELNVNALLLGDSALYLCASSFGLAGGPGYEQYFGPGTRLTVT.

The chain links TRBV5-4 to TRBJ2-5, with D possibly being TRBD2 (6 bases). This CDR3 is built from 15 residues. Germline CDR1 SGHNT, CDR2 YYREEE (reference sequence). V was cut by 7 bases and J by 5 bases, with 21 bases left in between. CDR3 nucleotides: TGTGCCAGCGGAACCCGGGGGACGTCCTGGGAGACCCAGTACTTC. Protein: CASGTRGTSWETQYF.

The V and J genes are TRBV12-3 or TRBV12-4 and TRBJ1-1; D remains unclear. V lost 6 bases to trimming and J lost 8 bases, with 10 bases between them. This CDR3 comprises 11 residues. Written as DNA, the CDR3 is TGTGCCAGCAGCATACTCCTGGAAGCTTTCTTT. This gives the protein CASSILLEAFF.

The rearrangement uses TRBV5-1 and TRBJ1-4, with TRBD1 as a possible D gene (6 bases). CDR1 and CDR2 from the germline V gene are SGHRS and YFSETQ. The CDR3 is 16 residues long. The V and J ends lost 4 bases and 5 bases respectively, with 18 bases between them. This CDR3 reads CASSQVGGRGNEKLFF. The CDR3 region has the DNA TGCGCCAGCAGCCAAGTAGGGGGAAGGGGAAATGAAAAACTGTTTTTT. The whole variable domain, filled in from reference TRBV5-1 and TRBJ1-4, reads KAGVTQTPRYLIKTRGQQVTLSCSPISGHRSVSWYQQTPGQGLQFLFEYFSETQRNKGNFPGRFSGRQFSNSRSEMNVSTLELGDSALYLCASSQVGGRGNEKLFFGSGTQLSVL.

This chain links TRBV5-5 with TRBJ1-2; 7 bases line up with TRBD1. V was pared by 1 base and J by 4 bases, with 7 bases of the junction left unmatched. CDR1 and CDR2 from the germline V gene are SGHKS and YYEKEE (reference sequence). The CDR3 is 15 residues long. CDR3 DNA sequence: TGTGCCAGCAGCTTGATAGGGGGCTGGGGCTATGGCTACACCTTC. It translates to CASSLIGGWGYGYTF.

The chain's CDR3 is CATTNDTDNQPQHF. The DNA of the CDR3 is TGTGCCACCACCAACGACACCGACAATCAGCCCCAGCATTTT. The V call is TRBV15, the J call TRBJ1-5; D is ambiguous. There are 14 residues in the CDR3. The germline V gene has CDR1 LNHNV and CDR2 YYDKDF (reference sequence). With 7 bases removed from V and 3 bases from J, the gap between germline ends came to 13 bases.

J is TRBJ2-1 and V is TRBV28; 8 positions match TRBD2. Germline V gene sequence: CDR1 MDHEN, CDR2 SYDVKM. V trimming: 5 bases; J trimming: 0 bases; junction bases outside the gene matches: 6. This CDR3 contains 16 residues. CDR3 residues: CASSQIAGSSYNEQFF. DNA of the CDR3: TGTGCCAGCAGTCAAATAGCGGGAAGCTCCTACAATGAGCAGTTCTTC.

The chain is built from TRBV24-1 and TRBJ2-7; D possibly corresponds to TRBD1 (5 bases). The germline V gene encodes CDR1 KGHDR and CDR2 SFDVKD. CDR3 length: 15 residues. V was shortened by 5 bases and J by 3 bases, with 16 bases between the two germline ends. CDR3 amino acids: CATSGPDSDNYEQYF. CDR3 coding DNA: TGTGCCACCAGTGGACCCGACAGTGACAACTACGAGCAGTACTTC.

The CDR3 loop is CASSQRTGRGYTF. CDR3 bases: TGTGCCAGCAGTCAGCGGACAGGGCGCGGCTACACCTTC. The chain uses TRBV12-3 or TRBV12-4 and TRBJ1-2; 8 bases match TRBD1. V trimming: 5 bases; J trimming: 8 bases; junction bases outside the gene matches: 7. CDR3 length: 13 residues.

The chain carries TRBV27 and TRBJ2-7, with a possible D match to TRBD1 (6 bases). The CDR3 contains 13 residues. V lost 4 bases, J lost 5 bases, and 12 bases lay in between. Per the germline V gene, CDR1 is MNHEY and CDR2 is SMNVEV (reference sequence). This chain's CDR3 is CASSSDNRDEQYF. Written as DNA, the CDR3 is TGTGCCAGCAGTTCGGACAACAGGGACGAGCAGTACTTC.

The genes are TRBV11-3 and TRBJ2-3, with TRBD1 as a possible D gene (6 bases). Trimming shortened V by 5 bases and J by 2 bases, and 17 bases separated the two germline ends. Germline CDR1 reads SGHNT; CDR2 reads YENEEA. The CDR3 is made up of 16 amino acids. Here the CDR3 DNA reads TGTGCCAGCAGCCCTCCCGGACAGCGCGTCACAGATACGCAGTATTTT. This gives the protein CASSPPGQRVTDTQYF.

The chain is built from TRBV5-1 and TRBJ2-7; 7 bases align to TRBD1. With V trimmed by 0 bases and J by 1 base, 1 base remained unmatched. From germline, CDR1 is SGHRS and CDR2 YFSETQ. The CDR3 length is 14 residues. The CDR3 here is CASSLGQGSYEQYF. The CDR3 DNA reads TGCGCCAGCAGCTTGGGACAGGGTTCCTACGAGCAGTACTTC. Using reference TRBV5-1 and TRBJ2-7 for the parts outside the CDR3, the full variable domain is KAGVTQTPRYLIKTRGQQVTLSCSPISGHRSVSWYQQTPGQGLQFLFEYFSETQRNKGNFPGRFSGRQFSNSRSEMNVSTLELGDSALYLCASSLGQGSYEQYFGPGTRLTVT.

The CDR3 protein is CSARDQRQFF. The CDR3 region has the DNA TGCAGTGCTAGAGATCAGCGGCAATTCTTC. The rearrangement links TRBV20-1 to TRBJ2-1; D possibly corresponds to TRBD2 (5 bases). V dropped 0 bases and J dropped 16 bases, with 10 bases sitting between them. The CDR3 runs 10 residues. CDR1 and CDR2 from the germline V gene are DFQATT and SNEGSKA (reference sequence).

The chain combines TRBV7-2 with TRBJ2-1, with a tentative D call TRBD1 (5 bases). Germline CDR1 and CDR2: SGHTA and FQGNSA. Trimming took 0 bases from V and 7 from J, leaving 10 bases between them. The CDR3 spans 14 residues. The CDR3 DNA is TGTGCCAGCAGCTTAGCCAGGGATGAAAATGAGCAGTTCTTC. Residues: CASSLARDENEQFF.

The chain links TRBV6-5 to TRBJ1-5; D remains ambiguous. There are 13 residues in the CDR3. V dropped 6 bases and J dropped 2 bases, with 8 bases sitting between them. From germline, CDR1 is MNHEY and CDR2 SVGAGI. The CDR3 nucleotides read TGTGCCAGCAGATCTATAGGCAATCAGCCCCAGCATTTT. Translation: CASRSIGNQPQHF.

This clone was counted only a few times. The chain links TRBV6-4 to TRBJ2-3; D unclear. Germline V gene data show CDR1 as MRHNA and CDR2 as SNTAGT. This CDR3 spans 13 amino acids. The V gene lost 0 bases and the J gene lost 8 bases, with 9 bases spanning the gap. The chain's CDR3 is CASSDSGLGTQYF. The DNA for the CDR3 is TGTGCCAGCAGTGACTCGGGCTTGGGTACGCAGTATTTT.

The chain recombines TRBV10-3 with TRBJ1-5; D gene ambiguous. CDR3 length: 15 residues. Trimming pared 0 bases from V and 3 bases from J, leaving 9 bases between. Germline V gene lookup returns CDR1 ENHRY and CDR2 SYGVKD. CDR3 nucleotide sequence: TGTGCCATCAGTGAGTCGTTGGCCTTCAATCAGCCCCAGCATTTT. It specifies CAISESLAFNQPQHF.

V and J are TRBV18 and TRBJ2-7; D unclear. Between the trimmed V and J ends, which lost 3 bases and 1 base, there was a span of 7 bases. The CDR3 is 13 residues long. Germline values: CDR1 KGHSH, CDR2 LQKENI. The CDR3 sequence is CASSPARSYEQYF. The DNA for the CDR3 is TGTGCCAGCTCACCCGCCAGGTCCTACGAGCAGTACTTC.